A single sample gave rise to the 14 T cell receptor beta chains below, sequenced in a study of cytomegalovirus exposure and HLA in healthy donors. The PCR ran on 60 Vbeta and 13 Jbeta primers. The table came from immunoSEQ multiplex PCR; TCRdb's copy has only in-frame clones and leaves some out. The sample has approximately 250,000 clones, 78% seen once. Source material: PBMCs. These receptors were obtained from a boy between 5 and 17 years old in good health and CMV-seronegative.

This rearrangement joins TRBV21-1 to TRBJ1-2. TRBV21-1 constitutes a pseudogene. The CDR3 loop spans 15 amino acids. The chain's CDR3 is CASSSRNSRDYGYTF. The CDR3 DNA reads TGTGCCAGCAGCTCCCGCAACTCGAGGGACTATGGCTACACCTTC.

V gene TRBV7-2 combines with J gene TRBJ1-1; 7 nucleotides match TRBD1. The CDR3 sequence is 16 residues long. Looked up from germline, CDR1 is SGHTA and CDR2 is FQGNSA. The junction had 13 bases not matched to a gene; V was cut back by 4 bases and J by 5 bases. Written as DNA, the CDR3 is TGTGCCAGCAGCTACGACAGGGCGAGGAGGGAGACTGAAGCTTTCTTT. Translated, it gives CASSYDRARRETEAFF.

V gene TRBV11-2 combines with J gene TRBJ2-3; 10 bases fit TRBD2. V dropped 5 bases and J dropped 5; count of bases not matched to a gene: 13. Germline V gives CDR1 SGHAT, CDR2 FQNNGV. The CDR3 runs 17 residues. The CDR3 region has the DNA TGTGCCAGCAGCGGTCAAAGAGCGGGGGGGCCCGGAGATACGCAGTATTTT. This gives the protein CASSGQRAGGPGDTQYF.

This sequence joins TRBV5-4 and TRBJ1-2, with 9 bases identical to TRBD1. This CDR3 is built from 15 residues. Trimming took 0 bases from V and 0 from J; bases not matched to a gene: 0. Germline lookup yields CDR1 SGHNT and CDR2 YYREEE (reference sequence). The CDR3 DNA reads TGTGCCAGCAGCTTGGGGGACAGGGCTAACTATGGCTACACCTTC. Translated: CASSLGDRANYGYTF.

About this clone itself: Other DNA sequences in this sample translate to the same CDR3. The chain links TRBV4-1 to TRBJ1-2; D possibly corresponds to TRBD1 (6 bases). From germline, CDR1 is MGHRA and CDR2 YSYEKL. The CDR3 runs 17 residues. Trimming shortened V by 1 base and J by 7 bases, and 22 bases separated the two germline ends. Here the CDR3 reads CASSQGVGGAPLGGYTF. CDR3 bases: TGCGCCAGCAGCCAAGGGGTGGGGGGGGCGCCTTTGGGTGGCTACACCTTC.

The V and J genes are TRBV29-1 and TRBJ1-1; D perhaps matches TRBD1 (6 bases). The V and J ends lost 4 bases and 8 bases respectively, with 17 bases between them. From germline, CDR1 is SQVTM and CDR2 ANQGSEA. The CDR3 has 13 amino acids. The CDR3 region is CSVGLRQEPEAFF. As DNA, the CDR3 is TGCAGCGTTGGCCTTCGACAGGAACCCGAAGCTTTCTTT.

V and J are TRBV6-1 and TRBJ2-7; 9 bases fit TRBD1. The CDR3 extends over 14 amino acids. CDR1 is MNHNS, CDR2 SASEGT, per germline. The junction had 9 bases not matched to a gene; V was cut back by 11 bases and J by 1 base. The CDR3 DNA reads as TGTGCCTTCAGCGTTGGACAGGGGTCCTACGAGCAGTACTTC. It specifies CAFSVGQGSYEQYF.

The V call is TRBV7-2, the J call TRBJ1-3; no clear D. Germline V lookup: CDR1 SGHTA, CDR2 FQGNSA. The germline V and J ends were trimmed by 4 bases and 9 bases, with 10 bases remaining between them. This CDR3 has 12 residues. The DNA for the CDR3 is TGTGCCAGCAGCTCCACCCGGGGCACCATATATTTT. Encoded protein: CASSSTRGTIYF.

This clone was seen a handful of times. The chain recombines TRBV5-1 with TRBJ2-2; the D gene is possibly TRBD1 (6 bases). Germline V CDR1 and CDR2: SGHRS, YFSETQ. The CDR3 spans 14 residues. Between the trimmed V and J ends, which lost 7 bases and 0 bases, there was a span of 10 bases. The CDR3 region has the DNA TGCGCCAGCCGAGGGACATCGAACACCGGGGAGCTGTTTTTT. Translated, it gives CASRGTSNTGELFF.

This chain joins TRBV29-1 and TRBJ2-1, with no clear D. This CDR3 is 14 amino acids long. Germline V gene sequence: CDR1 SQVTM, CDR2 ANQGSEA. Trimming took 6 bases from V and 8 from J, leaving 20 bases between them. The CDR3 reads CSVIRVLGSDEQFF. CDR3 DNA sequence: TGCAGCGTCATCCGGGTCCTCGGTTCGGATGAGCAGTTCTTC.

The chain uses TRBV28 and TRBJ1-1, with 8 bases identical to TRBD1. Unmatched junction bases numbered 17, after V lost 6 bases and J lost 5 bases. The CDR3 contains 17 residues. Germline values: CDR1 MDHEN, CDR2 SYDVKM. CDR3 sequence: CASRQYPLDRGQTEAFF. The DNA for the CDR3 is TGTGCCAGCAGACAATACCCCCTAGACAGGGGACAGACTGAAGCTTTCTTT.

The rearrangement joins TRBV19 to TRBJ1-2; D may be TRBD1 (5 bases). The germline gives CDR1 LNHDA, CDR2 SQIVND (reference sequence). Trimming pared 5 bases from V and 4 bases from J, leaving 11 bases between. The CDR3 has 13 amino acids. CDR3 region: CASSVDTIYGYTF. The CDR3 coding sequence is TGTGCCAGTAGTGTGGACACGATCTATGGCTACACCTTC.

The V call is TRBV27, the J call TRBJ2-2, with 7 bases matching TRBD1. Looked up from germline, CDR1 is MNHEY and CDR2 is SMNVEV (reference sequence). The length of the CDR3 is 16 residues. With V trimmed by 4 bases and J by 2 bases, 7 bases remained unmatched. CDR3 nucleotides: TGTGCCAGCAGTTGGACAGGACCGACAAACACCGGGGAGCTGTTTTTT. It translates to CASSWTGPTNTGELFF.

V usage is TRBV30 and J usage is TRBJ1-2; D call uncertain. V was pared by 5 bases and J by 5 bases, with 18 bases between. The CDR3 length is 14 residues. CDR1 is GTSNPN, CDR2 SVGIG, per germline (reference sequence). In nucleotides, the CDR3 is TGTGCCTGGGATGCCATGAGGGATCTTTATGGCTACACCTTC. The encoded protein is CAWDAMRDLYGYTF.